This record concerns one TCR beta chain sequence. What it binds is unknown. Mixed chimerism was transient after nonmyeloablative marrow transplants from related graft donors. TCRdb's copy holds only in-frame clones and misses some; the assay was immunoSEQ multiplex PCR. This table holds roughly 20,000 clones, approximately 84% found once. V gave up 5 bases and J gave up 4 bases, with 14 bases separating them. Germline V lookup: CDR1 LNHNV, CDR2 YYDKDF (reference sequence). The CDR3 runs 14 residues. This entry comes from a study of Tregs in tolerant kidney transplant recipients. Findings of the study overall: Some patients' samples used different primers over time, so nucleotide sequences weren't comparable.

This receptor was identified in a human patient who received a combined kidney and bone marrow transplant. The T cells may partly be graft donor cells. The source material was CD8+ T cells from blood (PBMCs), sampled 6 months after the transplant. The chain links TRBV15 to TRBJ1-2; tentative D call: TRBD1 (5 bases). This CDR3 is CATSPVAGGYGYTF. The CDR3 DNA reads TGTGCCACCAGCCCGGTAGCGGGGGGCTATGGCTACACCTTC.